This T cell receptor (beta chain) was profiled in a study of blood T cell repertoires in COVID-19. Repertoires were generated with immunoSEQ multiplex PCR, while TCRdb's copy carries only in-frame clones and drops some. The sample shows under 400,000 clones, about 90% of them seen only once. CDR3 length equals 16 residues. After removal of 4 bases from V and 4 bases from J, the junction contained 5 bases not matched to a gene. The germline CDR1 and CDR2 sequences are SGHRS and YFSETQ. Sequencing was done on a sample of PBMCs or T cells enriched from blood (not recorded which). This clonotype was obtained from a woman aged 25 to 39 who had been exposed to COVID-19. The rearrangement uses TRBV5-1 and TRBJ2-3; 14 nucleotides agree with TRBD2. The CDR3 protein is CASSDTGLAGADTQYF. CDR3 nucleotide sequence: TGCGCCAGCAGCGACACGGGACTAGCGGGAGCAGATACGCAGTATTTT.